The source of this TCR beta chain is a study of T cell responses to AZD1222 COVID-19 vaccine. This CDR3 is 15 amino acids long. Germline V gene lookup returns CDR1 SGHRS and CDR2 YFSETQ. V lost 4 bases, J lost 3 bases, and 6 bases stayed unmatched. Produced via immunoSEQ multiplex PCR; TCRdb's table is partial and in-frame only. The data show some 60,000 clones, 70% to 80% seen once. The V call is TRBV5-1, the J call TRBJ2-2, with 7 bases aligning to TRBD1. The source was peripheral blood, collected 28 days after the second AZD1222 dose. This clonotype was sampled from an adult who received the AZD1222 COVID-19 vaccine. As DNA, the CDR3 is TGCGCCAGCAGCCCCCCGACAGGGTACACCGGGGAGCTGTTTTTT. This encodes CASSPPTGYTGELFF.